The 31 T cell receptor beta chains in this list originate from one sample, sequenced in a study of T-cell memory formation after mild COVID-19. TCRdb analysed the 5' RACE reads with MiXCR anew, one entry per CDR3 protein. In the table there are more than 400,000 distinct CDR3 sequences, roughly 18% of which are singletons. Sequencing was carried out using PBMCs or a T cell subset sorted from them (not recorded which). Receptor source: an adult woman who had mild COVID-19 (a few samples of this study predate the infection). Cell type and time point are not known.

This clonotype turned up a few times. This chain connects TRBV30 to TRBJ2-6; a weak D match, TRBD1 (5 bases). V was shortened by 2 bases and J by 4 bases, with 9 bases between the two germline ends. The CDR3 is 14 residues long. The germline V gene encodes CDR1 GTSNPN and CDR2 SVGIG (reference sequence). CDR3: CAWSWGSGANVLTF. The CDR3 DNA reads as TGTGCCTGGAGTTGGGGCTCCGGGGCCAACGTCCTGACTTTC.

The V gene is TRBV7-9, the J gene TRBJ2-7; D unclear. Germline values: CDR1 SEHNR, CDR2 FQNEAQ (reference sequence). Trimming stripped 7 bases from V and 6 bases from J, with 13 bases between. The CDR3 is made up of 12 amino acids. The CDR3 spells CASTLLGLEQYF. CDR3 nucleotides: TGTGCCAGCACTCTCCTGGGCCTCGAGCAGTACTTC.

This clonotype has at least ten counts. The gene calls are TRBV6-1 and TRBJ2-7; D possibly corresponds to TRBD1 (6 bases). The CDR3 is 15 amino acids. V was shortened by 3 bases and J by 2 bases, with 14 bases between the two germline ends. Per the germline V gene, CDR1 is MNHNS and CDR2 is SASEGT. The CDR3 reads CASSDMGHTTYEQYF. The CDR3 coding sequence is TGTGCCAGCAGTGATATGGGACATACCACCTACGAGCAGTACTTC.

The V and J genes are TRBV12-3 or TRBV12-4 and TRBJ2-1, with 11 bases that match TRBD2. The CDR3 runs 15 residues. After removal of 6 bases from V and 6 bases from J, the junction contained 7 bases not matched to a gene. In DNA, the CDR3 is TGTGCCAGCAGATATAGCGGGAGGGGTCTCAATGAGCAGTTCTTC. Protein sequence: CASRYSGRGLNEQFF.

This clonotype occurred many times. J is TRBJ2-1 and V is TRBV6-1, with D perhaps assigned TRBD1 or TRBD2 (5 bases each). The CDR3 loop spans 13 amino acids. Germline CDR1 is MNHNS and CDR2 is SASEGT. The V and J ends lost 4 bases and 5 bases respectively, with 9 bases between them. The chain's CDR3 is CASSVGAHNEQFF. In nucleotides, the CDR3 is TGTGCCAGCAGTGTCGGGGCCCACAATGAGCAGTTCTTC.

The chain couples TRBV19 to TRBJ2-4, with 14 bases fitting TRBD2. The CDR3 loop spans 17 amino acids. Germline-derived CDR1 and CDR2 are LNHDA and SQIVND (reference sequence). With 3 bases clipped from V and 2 bases from J, the junction kept 3 bases outside the gene matches. The chain's CDR3 is CASSIGTSGGTKNIQYF. CDR3 sequence (DNA): TGTGCCAGTAGTATCGGGACTAGCGGGGGAACCAAAAACATTCAGTACTTC.

V usage is TRBV12-3 or TRBV12-4 and J usage is TRBJ2-3, with D perhaps being TRBD1 or TRBD2 (6 bases each). This CDR3 spans 17 amino acids. V shed 5 bases and J shed 6 bases, with 24 bases lying between them. The CDR3 here is CASSPTVFGGFADTQYF. The CDR3 DNA sequence: TGTGCCAGCAGTCCTACTGTCTTCGGGGGCTTTGCGGATACGCAGTATTTT.

The V gene is TRBV20-1, the J gene TRBJ1-1, with D hard to call. This CDR3 contains 13 residues. Per germline, CDR1 DFQATT and CDR2 SNEGSKA (reference sequence). The V and J ends lost 0 bases and 4 bases respectively, with 9 bases between them. CDR3 coding DNA: TGCAGTGCTAGAGATCATCGGGGCACTGAAGCTTTCTTT. Its translation is CSARDHRGTEAFF.

The chain is built from TRBV6-5 and TRBJ2-1; 8 bases match TRBD1. CDR3 size: 16 residues. J was trimmed by 3 bases and V by 6 bases; bases with no gene match: 10. Germline V gene data show CDR1 as MNHEY and CDR2 as SVGAGI. The CDR3 sequence is CASRTTGVSFYNEQFF. The CDR3 bases are TGTGCCAGCAGAACGACAGGGGTCAGTTTCTACAATGAGCAGTTCTTC.

This clonotype was observed at least ten times. This chain connects TRBV5-1 to TRBJ2-1; 10 positions agree with TRBD2. Trimming removed 4 bases from V and 4 bases from J; junction bases left unmatched: 5. Germline V gene sequence: CDR1 SGHRS, CDR2 YFSETQ. The CDR3 is 15 residues long. CDR3 nucleotides: TGCGCCAGCAGCCCGACTAGCGGGTCATACAATGAGCAGTTCTTC. The encoded protein is CASSPTSGSYNEQFF.

In this sample, this clonotype turned up a few times. This chain uses TRBV5-1 with TRBJ2-7, with TRBD2 matching over 11 bases. The V segment lost 3 bases and the J segment 6 bases; nucleotides outside the gene matches: 5. The CDR3 runs 14 residues. CDR1 and CDR2 (germline): SGHRS, YFSETQ. CDR3 sequence (DNA): TGCGCCAGCAGCTCTCTAGCGGGAGGTTCCGAGCAGTACTTC. Translated: CASSSLAGGSEQYF.

The chain has TRBV24-1 and TRBJ2-4; TRBD1 aligns across 8 bases. V lost 3 bases, J lost 7 bases, and 7 bases stayed unmatched. The length of the CDR3 is 15 residues. Looked up from germline, CDR1 is KGHDR and CDR2 is SFDVKD. As DNA, the CDR3 is TGTGCCACCAGTGATCCTGGGACAGGATCGAACATTCAGTACTTC. The encoded protein is CATSDPGTGSNIQYF.

The V call is TRBV4-1, the J call TRBJ2-2; TRBD1 might be the D (6 bases). The V and J ends lost 6 bases and 1 base respectively, with 12 bases between them. The CDR3 has 15 residues. The germline V gene encodes CDR1 MGHRA and CDR2 YSYEKL. CDR3 loop: CASSQGSVNTGELFF. The DNA for the CDR3 is TGCGCCAGCAGTCAGGGGTCAGTGAACACCGGGGAGCTGTTTTTT.

Only a few counts were recorded for this clonotype. The genes are TRBV6-1 and TRBJ1-2; 8 nucleotides line up with TRBD1. Germline values: CDR1 MNHNS, CDR2 SASEGT. V shed 2 bases and J 4 bases; nucleotides not matched to a gene: 12. This CDR3 has 17 amino acids. CDR3: CASSEIDTGTGGYGYTF. The CDR3 DNA reads as TGTGCCAGCAGTGAAATTGACACCGGGACAGGAGGCTATGGCTACACCTTC.

The genes are TRBV20-1 and TRBJ2-7, with 9 bases identical to TRBD2. The CDR3 is made up of 15 amino acids. The ends lost 0 bases at V and 5 bases at J; junction bases unmatched: 8. Looked up from germline, CDR1 is DFQATT and CDR2 is SNEGSKA (reference sequence). This CDR3 reads CSARDFAGGLDEQYF. The CDR3 region has the DNA TGCAGTGCTAGAGATTTCGCGGGAGGGCTCGACGAGCAGTACTTC.

There are a few counts of this clonotype. The genes are TRBV7-6 and TRBJ2-6; D is unclear. Germline assignment: CDR1 SGHVS and CDR2 FNYEAQ. V was pared by 9 bases and J by 2 bases, with 2 bases between. This CDR3 contains 11 residues. The CDR3 reads CARAGANVLTF. The CDR3 coding sequence is TGTGCCAGGGCTGGGGCCAACGTCCTGACTTTC.

In this sample, this clonotype turned up a few times. This sequence joins TRBV5-1 and TRBJ2-1; TRBD2 matches at 9 bases. Trimming at V came to 0 bases and at J to 5 bases, leaving 6 bases not matched to a gene. Germline CDR1 is SGHRS and CDR2 is YFSETQ. This CDR3 spans 16 amino acids. DNA for the CDR3: TGCGCCAGCAGCTTGGGCGGTAGCGGGGGACACAATGAGCAGTTCTTC. As protein: CASSLGGSGGHNEQFF.

V usage is TRBV5-4 and J usage is TRBJ1-1; D might be TRBD1 (6 bases). V lost 0 bases to trimming and J lost 0 bases, with 15 bases between them. This CDR3 region has 17 residues. Germline assignment: CDR1 SGHNT and CDR2 YYREEE (reference sequence). CDR3 sequence: CASSLGGAQGMNTEAFF. The CDR3 region has the DNA TGTGCCAGCAGCTTGGGTGGTGCGCAGGGGATGAACACTGAAGCTTTCTTT.

This chain links TRBV12-3 or TRBV12-4 with TRBJ1-1; D perhaps matches TRBD1 (6 bases). CDR3 size: 15 residues. V shed 8 bases and J shed 6 bases, with 22 bases lying between them. DNA of the CDR3: TGTGCCAGCCTACCCCGGCGGGGGGCAGTGCCTGAAGCTTTCTTT. It translates to CASLPRRGAVPEAFF.

The rearrangement uses TRBV5-1 and TRBJ2-1, with 8 bases that match TRBD2. The length of the CDR3 is 17 residues. Germline trimming cut 4 bases from V and 7 bases from J; bases unmatched to any gene: 16. Germline values: CDR1 SGHRS, CDR2 YFSETQ. The CDR3 DNA follows: TGCGCCAGCAGCCCCCCCGCAGTTGGGACTAGTGCAAATGAGCAGTTCTTC. Protein sequence: CASSPPAVGTSANEQFF.

This chain connects TRBV24-1 to TRBJ2-1, with no clear D. This CDR3 spans 14 amino acids. In germline, CDR1 is KGHDR, CDR2 SFDVKD. Between the trimmed V and J ends, which lost 1 base and 5 bases, there was a span of 8 bases. Here the CDR3 DNA reads TGTGCCACCAGTGATTTACCCCCCGACAATGAGCAGTTCTTC. Encoded protein: CATSDLPPDNEQFF.

In this sample, this clonotype turned up a few times. The chain combines TRBV10-3 with TRBJ1-2; no definite D call. In germline, CDR1 is ENHRY, CDR2 SYGVKD. This CDR3 is built from 11 residues. V lost 5 bases and J lost 7, with 8 bases in between. In DNA form, the CDR3 reads TGTGCCATCAGTTCCACCGGTGGCTACACCTTC. It specifies CAISSTGGYTF.

This clonotype occurred many times. This chain connects TRBV5-6 to TRBJ2-7; 8 nucleotides match TRBD1. V lost 4 bases, J lost 3 bases, and 6 bases stayed unmatched. The CDR3 spans 14 residues. Germline V gene data show CDR1 as SGHDT and CDR2 as YYEEEE. CDR3 protein: CASSLGTGYYEQYF. CDR3 nucleotide sequence: TGTGCCAGCAGCCTCGGGACAGGATACTACGAGCAGTACTTC.

This clonotype has only a few counts. CDR3 loop: CAIRGEASSYNEQFF. The CDR3 DNA reads TGTGCCATCAGGGGGGAAGCCTCCTCCTACAATGAGCAGTTCTTC. The V gene is TRBV10-3, the J gene TRBJ2-1; the D call may be TRBD1 or TRBD2 (5 bases each). There are 15 residues in the CDR3. Trimming took off 6 bases at V and 0 bases at J, with 12 bases between the two ends. Germline CDR1 and CDR2: ENHRY and SYGVKD.

This clonotype was detected only a few times. V gene TRBV24-1 combines with J gene TRBJ2-5; TRBD2 matches at 8 bases. This CDR3 region has 13 residues. Germline V lookup: CDR1 KGHDR, CDR2 SFDVKD. The J segment lost 5 bases and the V segment lost 9 bases, leaving 7 bases of the junction unmatched. The CDR3: CATSPGLGETQYF. In DNA, the CDR3 is TGTGCCACCTCGCCGGGACTAGGGGAGACCCAGTACTTC.

Here the CDR3 reads CASSSTGDMADTQYF. The CDR3 region has the DNA TGTGCCAGCAGCTCGACAGGGGATATGGCAGATACGCAGTATTTT. The chain has TRBV7-3 and TRBJ2-3; TRBD1 aligns across 8 bases. V gave up 4 bases and J gave up 4 bases; unmatched junction bases: 7. CDR1 and CDR2 from the germline V gene are SGHTA and FQGTGA. The CDR3 has 15 residues.

This clonotype was detected only a few times. The gene calls are TRBV5-1 and TRBJ1-2; D unclear. CDR3 length: 14 residues. With 4 bases removed from V and 2 bases from J, the gap between germline ends came to 12 bases. CDR1 and CDR2 (germline): SGHRS, YFSETQ. CDR3 loop: CASSLLTPNYGYTF. CDR3 nucleotide sequence: TGCGCCAGCAGCCTTCTGACTCCGAACTATGGCTACACCTTC.

The chain is built from TRBV7-9 and TRBJ2-1; 8 bases line up with TRBD1. Trimming removed 5 bases from V and 4 bases from J; junction bases left unmatched: 13. The CDR3 sequence is 17 residues long. Germline V CDR1 and CDR2: SEHNR, FQNEAQ (reference sequence). CDR3 sequence: CASSPGRGQGRYNEQFF. DNA for the CDR3: TGTGCCAGCAGCCCCGGACGAGGACAGGGTCGATACAATGAGCAGTTCTTC.

The chain couples TRBV19 to TRBJ2-6; D remains unclear. The ends were cut back, 5 bases at V and 3 bases at J, with 17 bases in the middle. The CDR3 is made up of 17 amino acids. In germline, CDR1 is LNHDA, CDR2 SQIVND (reference sequence). CDR3 protein: CASSLGGVFGGANVLTF. CDR3 DNA: TGTGCCAGTAGTCTGGGCGGAGTTTTTGGTGGGGCCAACGTCCTGACTTTC. Using reference TRBV19 and TRBJ2-6 for the parts outside the CDR3, the full variable domain is DGGITQSPKYLFRKEGQNVTLSCEQNLNHDAMYWYRQDPGQGLRLIYYSQIVNDFQKGDIAEGYSVSREKKESFPLTVTSAQKNPTAFYLCASSLGGVFGGANVLTFGAGSRLTVL.

The CDR3 here is CASSTRTSGIFNEQFF. In DNA, the CDR3 is TGTGCCAGCAGTACCCGGACTAGCGGGATATTCAATGAGCAGTTCTTC. The genes are TRBV12-3 or TRBV12-4 and TRBJ2-1; 12 nucleotides match TRBD2. This CDR3 contains 16 residues. The V and J ends lost 5 bases and 6 bases, in that order; junction bases with no gene match: 8.

This clonotype was detected a few times. J is TRBJ2-2 and V is TRBV4-3, with D unresolved. The CDR3 is 14 residues long. Germline CDR1 and CDR2: LGHNA and YSLEER. V was trimmed by 6 bases and J by 1 base, leaving 9 bases between them. In DNA form, the CDR3 reads TGCGCCAGCAGGAACAAACAGAACACCGGGGAGCTGTTTTTT. It codes for CASRNKQNTGELFF.